The 6 T cell receptor beta chains given below trace back to one sample, sequenced in a study of blood T cell repertoires in COVID-19. The method was immunoSEQ multiplex PCR; TCRdb's version includes in-frame clones alone and lacks a portion of them. This table holds fewer than 70,000 clones, 89% found once. The sequencing input was peripheral blood. Receptor source: a man aged 50-59 years with active COVID-19.

This sequence joins TRBV11-2 and TRBJ1-1; no firm D call. The V and J ends lost 2 bases and 1 base respectively, with 5 bases between them. CDR1 and CDR2 (germline): SGHAT, FQNNGV. The CDR3 contains 13 residues. CDR3: CASSLRENTEAFF. Here the CDR3 DNA reads TGTGCCAGCAGCTTACGGGAGAACACTGAAGCTTTCTTT. The complete variable domain, with remaining parts taken from reference TRBV11-2 and TRBJ1-1, reads EAGVAQSPRYKIIEKRQSVAFWCNPISGHATLYWYQQILGQGPKLLIQFQNNGVVDDSQLPKDRFSAERLKGVDSTLKIQPAKLEDSAVYLCASSLRENTEAFFGQGTRLTVV.

The gene calls are TRBV28 and TRBJ2-3, with 10 nucleotides matching TRBD2. The V segment lost 8 bases and the J segment 2 bases; nucleotides outside the gene matches: 10. This CDR3 has 16 residues. CDR1 MDHEN and CDR2 SYDVKM come from the germline V gene. The CDR3 loop reads CASRSSGGQYTDTQYF. The CDR3 bases are TGTGCCAGCCGATCTAGCGGGGGCCAATACACAGATACGCAGTATTTT.

The rearrangement uses TRBV19 and TRBJ1-3; D possibly corresponds to TRBD1 (5 bases). V was pared by 3 bases and J by 0 bases, with 9 bases between. This CDR3 contains 15 residues. The germline gives CDR1 LNHDA, CDR2 SQIVND (reference sequence). The CDR3 loop is CASSMLGVSGNTIYF. The CDR3 DNA follows: TGTGCCAGTAGTATGCTAGGGGTCTCTGGAAACACCATATATTTT.

Here the CDR3 reads CASSNKGGQGAHYNEQFF. CDR3 in DNA: TGTGCCAGCAGCAATAAAGGGGGACAGGGGGCGCATTACAATGAGCAGTTCTTC. The chain combines TRBV7-2 with TRBJ2-1; 12 bases match TRBD1. V gave up 5 bases and J gave up 4 bases; unmatched junction bases: 12. The germline V gene has CDR1 SGHTA and CDR2 FQGNSA. The CDR3 length is 18 residues.

The CDR3 DNA follows: TGCGCCAGCAGCGAGCGCCTCTACAACTATGGCTACACCTTC. Translation gives CASSERLYNYGYTF. The rearrangement links TRBV4-1 to TRBJ1-2; no clear D. This CDR3 has 14 amino acids. Germline assignment: CDR1 MGHRA and CDR2 YSYEKL. The germline V and J ends were trimmed by 5 bases and 2 bases, with 12 bases remaining between them.

On this clone: The same CDR3 can be traced to other DNA sequences in this sample. The rearrangement uses TRBV6-1 and TRBJ2-7, with 8 positions matching TRBD1. Trimming cost V 2 bases and J 9 bases; bases outside gene matches: 33. The CDR3 totals 22 residues. Germline assignment: CDR1 MNHNS and CDR2 SASEGT. CDR3: CASSEFRVRTGSNAMLTTVQYF. In DNA form, the CDR3 reads TGTGCCAGCAGTGAATTTCGGGTCCGGACAGGGAGTAATGCGATGCTTACGACGGTGCAGTACTTC.